Below are 15 T cell receptor beta chains sequenced from a single sample in a study of shared clonotypes between healthy human individuals. Measured with immunoSEQ multiplex PCR; TCRdb has only the in-frame clones, and not every one. The table shows under 2.5 million clones, with just under 95% occurring only once. Sequencing input: naive CD4+ T cells from PBMCs. The subset: CD45RA+ positively selected. The receptors stem from a man younger than 35 in good health. Some clones in this sample may be carry-over from other donors' samples.

The chain has TRBV7-2 and TRBJ2-4, with TRBD2 identical over 11 bases. V dropped 2 bases and J dropped 7; count of bases not matched to a gene: 7. Germline lookup yields CDR1 SGHTA and CDR2 FQGNSA. This CDR3 is built from 16 residues. CDR3 coding DNA: TGTGCCAGCAGCTTACCCGGGTTAGCGGGAGGGAACATTCAGTACTTC. Translating gives CASSLPGLAGGNIQYF.

Only one count was recorded for this clone. One end of the junction does not line up with germline, which may come from a read error. This chain connects TRBV20-1 to TRBJ1-2; D uncertain. This CDR3 comprises 8 residues. The germline V gene has CDR1 DFQATT and CDR2 SNEGSKA (reference sequence). The CDR3 region has the DNA TGCAGTGCTAAAGCCCCGCCATTC. Its translation is CSAKAPPF.

J is TRBJ1-5 and V is TRBV30; a weak D match, TRBD1 (6 bases). Germline values: CDR1 GTSNPN, CDR2 SVGIG (reference sequence). V dropped 3 bases and J dropped 1 base, with 16 bases sitting between them. The CDR3 is 16 amino acids. This chain's CDR3 is CAWRKPRGYSNQPQHF. CDR3 DNA: TGTGCCTGGAGAAAACCCAGGGGCTACAGCAATCAGCCCCAGCATTTT.

The chain links TRBV6-5 to TRBJ1-4; possibly TRBD1 for D (5 bases). V was pared by 7 bases and J by 1 base, with 10 bases between. Germline V gene data show CDR1 as MNHEY and CDR2 as SVGAGI. The CDR3 covers 14 residues. The CDR3 sequence is CASMADRTNEKLFF. The CDR3 DNA reads TGTGCCAGCATGGCCGACAGAACTAATGAAAAACTGTTTTTT.

This clone was counted between two and nine times. V is TRBV18 and J is TRBJ1-2; no definite D call. The germline CDR1 and CDR2 sequences are KGHSH and LQKENI. Deletions cut 3 bases from V and 2 bases from J, with 7 bases between. This CDR3 is built from 13 residues. Here the CDR3 reads CASSPARNYGYTF. In DNA, the CDR3 is TGTGCCAGCTCACCGGCCAGAAACTATGGCTACACCTTC.

The chain employs TRBV19 and TRBJ2-7; D is undetermined. V lost 5 bases and J lost 5, with 13 bases in between. The length of the CDR3 is 13 residues. Germline V gene lookup returns CDR1 LNHDA and CDR2 SQIVND (reference sequence). The CDR3: CASSLRRGDEQYF. The CDR3 DNA sequence: TGTGCCAGTAGTCTCCGCCGTGGCGACGAGCAGTACTTC.

The chain carries TRBV28 and TRBJ2-7; 10 bases fit TRBD1. Germline V gives CDR1 MDHEN, CDR2 SYDVKM. CDR3 length equals 16 residues. J gave up 9 bases and V 3 bases, and 14 bases lay outside the gene matches. The CDR3 sequence: CASSLYRTGGLQGQYF. The CDR3 nucleotides read TGTGCCAGCAGTTTGTACCGGACAGGGGGGCTGCAAGGGCAGTACTTC.

This clone occurred a few times. This chain connects TRBV9 to TRBJ1-1; D perhaps matches TRBD1 (5 bases). Trimming removed 0 bases at V and 1 base at J, with 7 bases between. CDR1 is SGDLS and CDR2 is YYNGEE in the germline V gene. CDR3 length: 14 residues. The CDR3 reads CASSVEGSNTEAFF. The CDR3 nucleotides are TGTGCCAGCAGCGTAGAGGGGTCGAACACTGAAGCTTTCTTT.

The chain has TRBV7-9 and TRBJ2-1, with 11 bases matching TRBD2. Losses at the gene ends were 6 bases for V and 11 bases for J; bases not matched to a gene: 15. This CDR3 region has 16 residues. Germline-derived CDR1 and CDR2 are SEHNR and FQNEAQ (reference sequence). The CDR3 sequence: CASRPGTSGPEGKQFF. Written as DNA, the CDR3 is TGTGCCAGCAGGCCCGGGACTAGCGGTCCTGAGGGTAAGCAGTTCTTC.

CDR3 in amino acids: CATSGDRRNTIYF. The CDR3 DNA follows: TGTGCCACCAGCGGGGACCGAAGAAACACCATATATTTT. The chain employs TRBV15 and TRBJ1-3; weak D call: TRBD1 (5 bases). This CDR3 is 13 amino acids long. In germline, CDR1 is LNHNV, CDR2 YYDKDF (reference sequence). The ends were cut back, 5 bases at V and 5 bases at J, with 10 bases in the middle.

This clone is a singleton in its sample. The gene calls are TRBV28 and TRBJ2-2; the match to TRBD2 covers 8 bases. Germline lookup yields CDR1 MDHEN and CDR2 SYDVKM. This CDR3 has 14 residues. The J segment lost 9 bases and the V segment lost 6 bases, leaving 9 bases of the junction unmatched. Here the CDR3 reads CASSPSGSRWELFF. The DNA of the CDR3 is TGTGCCAGCAGCCCAAGCGGGAGTAGGTGGGAGCTGTTTTTT.

The genes are TRBV11-2 and TRBJ2-1; the D gene could be TRBD1 or TRBD2 (5 bases each). Germline V gives CDR1 SGHAT, CDR2 FQNNGV. Deletions cut 3 bases from V and 4 bases from J, with 22 bases between. CDR3 length equals 18 residues. The CDR3, as DNA: TGTGCCAGCAGCTTGGTTGGGGGTACGGGCCTCGCTTACAATGAGCAGTTCTTC. Its translation: CASSLVGGTGLAYNEQFF. Using reference TRBV11-2 and TRBJ2-1 for the parts outside the CDR3, the full variable domain is EAGVAQSPRYKIIEKRQSVAFWCNPISGHATLYWYQQILGQGPKLLIQFQNNGVVDDSQLPKDRFSAERLKGVDSTLKIQPAKLEDSAVYLCASSLVGGTGLAYNEQFFGPGTRLTVL.

Here the CDR3 DNA reads TGTGCCAGCAGCTTGGAAGGGGGGCGCTGGTATGGCACAGATACGCAGTATTTT. It translates to CASSLEGGRWYGTDTQYF. This chain connects TRBV5-6 to TRBJ2-3, with D possibly being TRBD1 or TRBD2 (6 bases each). Per the germline V gene, CDR1 is SGHDT and CDR2 is YYEEEE. V gave up 0 bases and J gave up 1 base, with 18 bases separating them. The CDR3 runs to 18 residues. The complete variable domain, with remaining parts taken from reference TRBV5-6 and TRBJ2-3, reads DAGVTQSPTHLIKTRGQQVTLRCSPKSGHDTVSWYQQALGQGPQFIFQYYEEEERQRGNFPDRFSGHQFPNYSSELNVNALLLGDSALYLCASSLEGGRWYGTDTQYFGPGTRLTVL.

V usage is TRBV9 and J usage is TRBJ2-3, with a tentative D call TRBD2 (6 bases). The CDR3 loop spans 17 amino acids. Germline CDR1 and CDR2: SGDLS and YYNGEE. The V end was cut by 0 bases, the J end by 1 base, with 15 bases between. The CDR3 nucleotides read TGTGCCAGCAGCGTAGCTCTAACGGGAGCGGGCACAGATACGCAGTATTTT. Protein: CASSVALTGAGTDTQYF.

Details on this clone: Other DNA sequences in this specimen translate into the identical CDR3. The chain has TRBV30 and TRBJ2-7; no clear D. Trimming pared 1 base from V and 1 base from J, leaving 5 bases between. Germline V gene data show CDR1 as GTSNPN and CDR2 as SVGIG (reference sequence). The CDR3 runs 12 residues. Here the CDR3 DNA reads TGTGCCTGGAGTGACGGGTCCTACGAGCAGTACTTC. Translated, it gives CAWSDGSYEQYF. Combining the CDR3 with reference TRBV30 and TRBJ2-7 gives the whole variable domain SQTIHQWPATLVQPVGSPLSLECTVEGTSNPNLYWYRQAAGRGLQLLFYSVGIGQISSEVPQNLSASRPQDRQFILSSKKLLLSDSGFYLCAWSDGSYEQYFGPGTRLTVT.